One and the same sample provided the 9 T cell receptor beta chains below, sequenced in a study of blood T cells in healthy people across ages. The use of a sample-barcoded 5' primer and a J-beta primer mix characterized a second PCR of roughly 6 to 12 cycles. MiXCR, applied by TCRdb to the 5' RACE reads, yields one record per CDR3 protein. The sample lists about 760,000 distinct CDR3 sequences; approximately 60% were seen once. Sequenced material: blood. Receptor source: a man in his forties in good health.

J is TRBJ2-7 and V is TRBV12-3 or TRBV12-4; 7 bases agree with TRBD1. Trimming took 8 bases from V and 1 from J; bases not matched to a gene: 11. This CDR3 has 15 residues. CDR3 sequence: CASSNHRGLSYEQYF. The CDR3 DNA reads TGTGCCAGCTCCAATCACAGGGGTTTATCCTACGAGCAGTACTTC.

With regard to this clonotype: At one end, the junction sequence differs from germline, possibly due to a read error. CDR3 sequence reads: CVSSVAGGRTDTQYF. Here the CDR3 DNA reads TGTGTCAGCAGCGTAGCGGGGGGCCGGACAGATACGCAGTATTTT. The rearrangement links TRBV7-2 to TRBJ2-3; 10 bases map to TRBD2. The CDR3 has 15 amino acids. Germline CDR1 and CDR2: SGHTA and FQGNSA.

This chain uses TRBV6-5 with TRBJ2-3; the D is unclear. This CDR3 region has 14 residues. Per the germline V gene, CDR1 is MNHEY and CDR2 is SVGAGI. V was pared by 8 bases and J by 5 bases, with 17 bases between. CDR3 residues: CASGSLFGLDTQYF. CDR3 coding DNA: TGTGCCAGCGGCTCCCTTTTTGGATTAGATACGCAGTATTTT.

Only a few counts were recorded for this clonotype. The gene calls are TRBV12-3 or TRBV12-4 and TRBJ2-7; no reliable D call. Deletions cut 2 bases from V and 5 bases from J, with 7 bases between. The CDR3 consists of 12 residues. Here the CDR3 DNA reads TGTGCCAGCAGTTTACCCAAAAACGAGCAGTACTTC. Residues: CASSLPKNEQYF.

This clonotype turned up a few times. The J gene is TRBJ2-3, the V gene TRBV7-9; TRBD2 agrees at 12 bases. The V gene's germline CDR1 is SEHNR and CDR2 FQNEAQ (reference sequence). The CDR3 has 16 amino acids. V dropped 5 bases and J dropped 4; count of bases not matched to a gene: 7. The CDR3 protein is CASSHGLAGRSDTQYF. The CDR3 DNA sequence: TGTGCCAGCAGCCATGGACTAGCGGGGAGGTCAGATACGCAGTATTTT. The variable domain in full, completed from reference TRBV7-9 and TRBJ2-3, reads DTGVSQNPRHKITKRGQNVTFRCDPISEHNRLYWYRQTLGQGPEFLTYFQNEAQLEKSRLLSDRFSAERPKGSFSTLEIQRTEQGDSAMYLCASSHGLAGRSDTQYFGPGTRLTVL.

The J gene is TRBJ2-3, the V gene TRBV20-1, with 9 bases aligning to TRBD1. J was trimmed by 6 bases and V by 5 bases; bases with no gene match: 9. This CDR3 spans 14 amino acids. The germline V gene encodes CDR1 DFQATT and CDR2 SNEGSKA (reference sequence). The CDR3 DNA is TGCAGTGCTGAGACGGGACAGGGAGCGGATACGCAGTATTTT. It translates to CSAETGQGADTQYF.

V and J are TRBV9 and TRBJ2-3; 16 nucleotides align to TRBD2. The germline gives CDR1 SGDLS, CDR2 YYNGEE. The trim removed 4 bases at V and 4 bases at J, leaving 9 bases unmatched. The CDR3 consists of 18 residues. CDR3 region: CASSMGLAGGWLADTQYF. CDR3 nucleotides: TGTGCCAGCAGCATGGGACTAGCGGGGGGGTGGTTGGCAGATACGCAGTATTTT.

This clonotype was observed at least ten times. V usage is TRBV10-3 and J usage is TRBJ2-7; a weak D match, TRBD2 (6 bases). From germline, CDR1 is ENHRY and CDR2 SYGVKD. The CDR3 is 15 residues long. The V end was cut by 4 bases, the J end by 7 bases, with 20 bases between. CDR3 bases: TGTGCCATCAGTGGAGGGGCGCGGGGAAGCATAGAGCAGTACTTC. Residues: CAISGGARGSIEQYF.

This clonotype was detected once. This chain connects TRBV6-1 to TRBJ1-5, with unresolved D. CDR1 is MNHNS, CDR2 SASEGT, per germline. The V end was cut by 1 base, the J end by 7 bases, with 2 bases between. The CDR3 contains 11 residues. This CDR3 reads CASSEDQPQHF. The CDR3 DNA reads as TGTGCCAGCAGTGAAGACCAGCCCCAGCATTTT.